This T cell receptor beta chain was retrieved from a study of regulatory and conventional T cells in RAG deficiency. Study results and limitations: Shannon entropy fell and Simpson indices rose in RAG-deficient patients. Omenn syndrome and CID/AS patients had 80 to 100-fold fewer unique Treg TCR beta sequences, versus approximately 9.8-fold elsewhere.

Conventional CD4+ T cells were sorted from blood as CD25-low CD127-high cells. CDR3 length: 15 residues. V was trimmed by 3 bases and J by 1 base, leaving 13 bases between them. In germline, CDR1 is SGHNT, CDR2 YYREEE (reference sequence). Assay: immunoSEQ multiplex PCR; the TCRdb copy retains only in-frame clones and omits some. The data show 21,000 or so clones, with 90% to 95% seen just once and around 0.73% held by the top ten. A word on this clone: The antigen is undetermined.

These data are also associated with another study on regulatory T cells. That report adds: Primers: 52 TRBV forward and 13 TRBJ reverse.

The sample consisted of CD4+ T cells sorted from blood. This sequence originates from a human donor in good health. The chain links TRBV5-4 to TRBJ2-5; possible D gene TRBD2, 5 bases. In DNA form, the CDR3 reads TGTGCCAGCAGCTCCCCGGACTCGGGCCAAGAGACCCAGTACTTC. Its translation: CASSSPDSGQETQYF.